This is a list of T cell receptor beta chains from one sample in a study of cytomegalovirus exposure and HLA in healthy donors. Assay used: immunoSEQ multiplex PCR; TCRdb lists only in-frame clones, some missing. The sample includes some 140,000 clones, less than 85% seen only once; the top ten take approximately 1.5%. Sequenced sample: PBMCs. Receptors were obtained from a man between 35 and 55 years old in good health and CMV-seronegative. The CDR3 runs from the conserved cysteine through the conserved F or W. The order of the fields is D gene, V gene, J gene, clone size, CDR3 protein, CDR3 DNA. The D gene is left open where the match is weak. Clone size is given for some rows only: seen once, a few or many times, or a class if the clone is expanded.

TRBD2	TRBV30	TRBJ2-1	.	CAWISGYNEQFF	TGTGCCTGGATTAGCGGGTACAATGAGCAGTTCTTC
.	TRBV28	TRBJ2-7	.	CASIGNSYEQYF	TGTGCCAGCATCGGGAACTCCTACGAGCAGTACTTC
.	TRBV7-9	TRBJ1-4	.	CASSPGHSGEKLFF	TGTGCCAGCAGCCCTGGACATTCTGGTGAAAAACTGTTTTTT
.	TRBV7-9	TRBJ1-3	.	CASSLGPVLSGNTIYF	TGTGCCAGCAGCCTGGGGCCGGTGCTTTCTGGAAACACCATATATTTT
TRBD2	TRBV9	TRBJ2-1	.	CASSVGLAGGNEQFF	TGTGCCAGCAGCGTAGGGCTAGCGGGAGGTAATGAGCAGTTCTTC
TRBD1	TRBV11-2	TRBJ1-4	.	CASSLEGQGLEKLFF	TGTGCCAGCAGCTTAGAAGGACAGGGGTTGGAAAAACTGTTTTTT
.	TRBV7-9	TRBJ1-1	.	CASSLDKGDLDEAFF	TGTGCCAGCAGCTTAGACAAGGGGGACCTCGATGAAGCTTTCTTT
.	TRBV15	TRBJ2-7	.	CATDSYEQYF	TGTGCCACCGATAGCTACGAGCAGTACTTC
.	TRBV7-2	TRBJ1-4	.	CASSTPRGGTLATNEKLFF	TGTGCCAGCAGCACCCCGCGGGGAGGGACCCTTGCAACTAATGAAAAACTGTTTTTT
TRBD2	TRBV19	TRBJ2-1	.	CASIFTGGNEQFF	TGTGCCAGTATTTTTACGGGGGGTAATGAGCAGTTCTTC
.	TRBV5-1	TRBJ2-7	.	CASSLAAGYEQYF	TGCGCCAGCAGCTTGGCCGCCGGGTACGAGCAGTACTTC
TRBD2	TRBV10-1	TRBJ2-3	few	CAWGGGEADTQYF	TGCGCCTGGGGGGGAGGGGAGGCAGATACGCAGTATTTT
.	TRBV2	TRBJ2-2	few	CASSTEQGSGELFF	TGTGCCAGCAGTACCGAACAGGGATCAGGGGAGCTGTTTTTT
TRBD2	TRBV7-2	TRBJ2-1	.	CASSLRTSGYYNEQFF	TGTGCCAGCAGCTTAAGGACTAGCGGCTACTACAATGAGCAGTTCTTC
.	TRBV7-3	TRBJ2-5	.	CASSPTGEAETQYF	TGTGCCAGCAGCCCCACCGGGGAAGCCGAGACCCAGTACTTC
.	TRBV28	TRBJ2-7	.	CASSFGGIPKEQYF	TGTGCCAGCAGTTTCGGAGGGATCCCTAAGGAGCAGTACTTC
TRBD2	TRBV9	TRBJ2-3	.	CASSVSAGALTDTQYF	TGTGCCAGCAGCGTTTCAGCGGGGGCCCTCACAGATACGCAGTATTTT
.	TRBV5-1	TRBJ2-1	.	CASSLDYYNEQFF	TGCGCCAGCAGCTTGGACTATTACAATGAGCAGTTCTTC